This note documents a single TCR beta chain sequence. Its antigen is currently not known. No base-level quality is on record; no much larger clone is a single base apart. The High Capacity cDNA Reverse Transcription Kit was used to reverse transcribe all of the isolated RNA, meaning that expressed TCRB transcripts were what got sequenced. Naive, central memory and regulatory T cell samples underwent deep immunoSEQ sequencing, averaging about 3.57 million total reads per sample. Sorted cells were lysed in RLT buffer, and RNA was extracted using DNase-treated RNeasy Micro or Mini kits according to cell number. To prevent cross-contamination, every cell subset was processed on its own, while patient and healthy donor samples were processed together. Using the immunoSEQ multiplex PCR, TCRB sequences were amplified from cDNA into 87-bp fragments spanning the CDR3 region. The amplicons were sequenced using the Illumina HiSeq platform. In the authors' own workflow: PCR bias was corrected computationally using synthetic template baselines, and reads within Hamming distance 2 were collapsed, with unmergeable singletons discarded. Reads were aligned against IMGT so that V, D and J genes, CDR3 length and insertions or deletions at six rearrangement sites could be assigned. Within each subset, clonotype counts were normalized to the number of sorted cells before true diversity and Gini coefficients were calculated with the tcR R package. The overlap coefficient, calculated on TCRB nucleotide sequences, was used to quantify repertoire sharing. Out-of-frame TCRB sequences from naive cells were analyzed to stand in for the pre-selection repertoire. TCRdb retrieved this table from immuneACCESS and kept in-frame rearrangements only. Not all clones are present; in checked studies, unresolved V genes account for under half, and no reason is known for the remainder. The V and J calls and clone size were taken over from that table, and D and trimming were inferred from the DNA. Counted in this sample were hundreds of thousands of clones; approximately 28% of them appeared once. The top ten hold 0.065% of the sample.

From each donor, a single peripheral blood sample of 95 to 150 mL on average was drawn into heparinised tubes. Naive, central memory, regulatory and stem cell-like memory CD4+ T cells were sorted on a BD FACSAria II using a panel including CD45RO, CCR7, CD25, CD127, CD95 and CD27. Purity was above 98% for every sorted population. PBMCs were isolated immediately by Lymphoprep density gradient centrifugation and stained directly without culture. To minimize batch effects, samples were stained and sorted in pairs, one healthy donor with one patient per experiment. At the junction V is shortened by 10 bases and J by 7 bases; bases outside the gene matches: 9. Spanning cysteine to phenylalanine, the CDR3 consists of 15 amino acids. Here the CDR3 DNA is all that survives: 45 bases in frame from base 1. Per the germline V gene, ENHRY is the CDR1 and SYGVKD is the CDR2. This sample was taken from a study of beta chain features in type 1 diabetes (dated by TCRdb to 2016 to 2019). For the wider study: Mean age, gender distribution, total cell number and subset yield were not different between patients and healthy donors. A total of some 100,000,000 sorted cells were examined across all samples, and a strong correlation was observed between cell number per subset and RNA yield. Regulatory and stem cell-like memory subsets were isolated from only 8 patients and about eight healthy donors, whereas naive and central memory subsets came from all 30 or so donors. In the study, recently diagnosed type 1 diabetes patients and matched healthy donors were compared on the TCRB repertoires of their sorted circulating CD4+ T cell subsets.

The paper's findings and limits, for the study overall: PCR may preferentially amplify shorter templates, but because patient and control samples were amplified and corrected together, any resulting skew would affect both groups equally. HLA sub-analyses involved small numbers of individuals, so any influence of HLA type on TCRB rearrangement remained unresolved. Because cDNA was sequenced instead of genomic DNA, highly expressing activated cells could be over-represented, though the groups showed no difference in activation or CD3 levels. Patients with type 1 diabetes made fewer insertions and deleted more nucleotides at VDJ recombination sites, implying thymic rearrangement abnormalities. Type 1 diabetes patients showed a moderate but significant shortening of TCRB CDR3 length in all four CD4+ subsets. Naive, central memory and regulatory TCRB repertoires appeared to be more similar among patients than among healthy donors.

The origin of this receptor is a young man in good health. The sequence joins TRBV10-3 to TRBJ2-2, with 13 central nucleotides matching TRBD2. The specimen was naive CD4+ T cells from blood. The cell subset or site label, read with the paper, signifies: true naive CD4+ T cells. In nucleotides, the sequence is TGTGCCAGCAGCACAGGACTAGCGGGAGTCGGGGAGCTGTTTTTT. Translated, this is CASSTGLAGVGELFF.